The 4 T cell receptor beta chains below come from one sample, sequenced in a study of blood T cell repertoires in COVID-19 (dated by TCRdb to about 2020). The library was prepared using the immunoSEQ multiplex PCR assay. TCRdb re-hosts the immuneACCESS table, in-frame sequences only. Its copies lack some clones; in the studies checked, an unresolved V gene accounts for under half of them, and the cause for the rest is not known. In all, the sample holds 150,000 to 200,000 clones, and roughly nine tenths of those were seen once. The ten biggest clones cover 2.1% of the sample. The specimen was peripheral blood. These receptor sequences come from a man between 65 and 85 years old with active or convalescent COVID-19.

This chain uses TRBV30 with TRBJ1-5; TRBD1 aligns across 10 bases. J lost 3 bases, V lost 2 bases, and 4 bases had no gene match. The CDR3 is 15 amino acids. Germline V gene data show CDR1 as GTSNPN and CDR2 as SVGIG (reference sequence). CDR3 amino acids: CAWSHGTGANQPQHF. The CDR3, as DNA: TGTGCCTGGAGTCATGGGACAGGGGCCAATCAGCCCCAGCATTTT.

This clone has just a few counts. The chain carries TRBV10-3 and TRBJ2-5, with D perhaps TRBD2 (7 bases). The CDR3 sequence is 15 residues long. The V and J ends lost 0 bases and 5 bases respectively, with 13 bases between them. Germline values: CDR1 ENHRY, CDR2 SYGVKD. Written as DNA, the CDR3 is TGTGCCATCAGTGAGTCGGCGGGGGCGGCGGAGACCCAGTACTTC. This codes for CAISESAGAAETQYF.

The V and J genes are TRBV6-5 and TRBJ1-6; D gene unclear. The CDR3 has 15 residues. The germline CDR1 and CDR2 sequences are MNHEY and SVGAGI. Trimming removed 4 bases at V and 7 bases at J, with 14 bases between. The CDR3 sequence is CASSSGSNSNSPLHF. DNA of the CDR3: TGTGCCAGCAGTTCCGGGTCTAATTCAAATTCACCCCTCCACTTT.

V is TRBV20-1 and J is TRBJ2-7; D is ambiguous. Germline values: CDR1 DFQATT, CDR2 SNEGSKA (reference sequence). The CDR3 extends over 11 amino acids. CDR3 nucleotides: TGCAGAGTCGCCCCTACCTACGAGCAGTACTTC. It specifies CRVAPTYEQYF.